Described below is a single T cell receptor (beta chain) sequence and its context. Its antigen is undetermined. This sample was taken from a study of T cell responses to AZD1222 COVID-19 vaccine. Study results and limitations: Of the AZD1222 recipients, only six were seropositive at baseline. A rise in Spike-specific TCR breadth and depth followed two AZD1222 doses.

The CDR3 contains 12 residues. Looked up from germline, CDR1 is GTSNPN and CDR2 is SVGIG (reference sequence). V lost 5 bases and J lost 11, with 18 bases in between. Clones were sequenced by immunoSEQ multiplex PCR, and TCRdb holds only the in-frame ones, with some missing. This sample has around 220,000 clones, with approximately 94% found just once. Here the sequenced sample was peripheral blood, taken 28 days after the second dose of the MenACWY control vaccine. The receptor's source is an adult who received the MenACWY meningococcal vaccine as a control. The chain recombines TRBV30 with TRBJ1-2; D gene ambiguous. CDR3 nucleotide sequence: TGTGCCTGGGGGGAACTACAGCGGAGGTACACCTTC. This encodes CAWGELQRRYTF.